These T cell receptor beta chains were read from a single sample in a study of post-analysis software for immune sequencing data. TCRdb re-called the PCR reads through MiXCR, storing one row per CDR3 protein. Of about 380,000 distinct CDR3 sequences listed, around 33% are singletons. The sample consisted of blood. Source of these receptors: a girl between 5 and 17 years old with multiple sclerosis. CDR3s include the opening cysteine and the closing phenylalanine or tryptophan.

v_gene	j_gene	CDR3aa
TRBV29-1	TRBJ2-5	CSVDPTGTGGIETQYF
TRBV27	TRBJ2-7	CASSRISGGGYEQYF
TRBV21-1	TRBJ1-1	CASSDSGHMNTEAFF
TRBV20-1	TRBJ1-5	CSAGTGVNQPQHF
TRBV21-1	TRBJ2-7	CASSKTTDGSYEQYF
TRBV7-8	TRBJ2-3	CASSLKGQHRTDTQYF
TRBV20-1	TRBJ2-7	CSAEDWTYEQYF
TRBV6-5	TRBJ2-3	CASSYSMGTDTQYF
TRBV20-1	TRBJ1-1	CSATGTLNTEAFF
TRBV7-2	TRBJ1-5	CASSPNQGPNQPQHF
TRBV27	TRBJ1-1	CASSPRTGGSGTEAFF
TRBV7-9	TRBJ1-2	CASNHAGTGEERSGYTF
TRBV24-1	TRBJ1-2	CATSDPGTGNYGYTF
TRBV27	TRBJ2-7	CASSISPGGQGYHEQYF
TRBV4-2	TRBJ2-7	CASSQAGGGQETRYF
TRBV2	TRBJ1-6	CASRGDSSNSPLHF
TRBV29-1	TRBJ1-1	CSVEEEGHSEAFF
TRBV20-1	TRBJ2-1	CSAPRSTNEQFF
TRBV29-1	TRBJ1-6	CSVGETYNSPLHF
TRBV19	NA	CASSIGRRETQYF
TRBV29-1	TRBJ2-1	CSVETSGGLNEQFF
TRBV12-3/TRBV12-4	TRBJ2-2	CASSPSPGQLTFTGELFF
TRBV5-1	TRBJ2-5	CASSLALADNQETQYF
TRBV12-3/TRBV12-4	TRBJ1-4	CASSQSYRATNEKLFF
TRBV12-3/TRBV12-4	TRBJ2-7	CASSLAWGDREQYF
TRBV6-5	TRBJ2-1	CASSPGGGREQFF
TRBV9	TRBJ2-3	CASSVEGDTQYF
TRBV6-1	TRBJ2-1	CASSGGGGGWDEQFF
TRBV20-1	TRBJ2-3	CSARDPIAGKTDTQYF
TRBV15	TRBJ2-1	CATSRDSAPAEQFF
TRBV10-3	TRBJ1-1	CAISEGGRHTEAFF
TRBV6-5	TRBJ1-1	CASSPTGFTEAFF
TRBV2	TRBJ1-4	CASSSGQALNEKRFF
TRBV5-4	TRBJ2-1	CASSLSPGLYNEQFF
TRBV3-1	TRBJ2-3	CASSQLSGERTDTQYF
TRBV12-3/TRBV12-4	TRBJ1-4	CASSLQGLKLFF
TRBV6-2/TRBV6-3	TRBJ2-7	CASSSLLEQYF
TRBV7-2	TRBJ2-1	CASSLERDNEQFF
TRBV7-2	TRBJ2-1	CASSLGVGSYNEQFF
TRBV4-1	TRBJ1-2	CASSQEQGYGYTF
TRBV6-5	TRBJ2-5	CASSYSSFGGHGETQYF
TRBV20-1	TRBJ2-3	CSASDLRLAGGPQTDTQYF